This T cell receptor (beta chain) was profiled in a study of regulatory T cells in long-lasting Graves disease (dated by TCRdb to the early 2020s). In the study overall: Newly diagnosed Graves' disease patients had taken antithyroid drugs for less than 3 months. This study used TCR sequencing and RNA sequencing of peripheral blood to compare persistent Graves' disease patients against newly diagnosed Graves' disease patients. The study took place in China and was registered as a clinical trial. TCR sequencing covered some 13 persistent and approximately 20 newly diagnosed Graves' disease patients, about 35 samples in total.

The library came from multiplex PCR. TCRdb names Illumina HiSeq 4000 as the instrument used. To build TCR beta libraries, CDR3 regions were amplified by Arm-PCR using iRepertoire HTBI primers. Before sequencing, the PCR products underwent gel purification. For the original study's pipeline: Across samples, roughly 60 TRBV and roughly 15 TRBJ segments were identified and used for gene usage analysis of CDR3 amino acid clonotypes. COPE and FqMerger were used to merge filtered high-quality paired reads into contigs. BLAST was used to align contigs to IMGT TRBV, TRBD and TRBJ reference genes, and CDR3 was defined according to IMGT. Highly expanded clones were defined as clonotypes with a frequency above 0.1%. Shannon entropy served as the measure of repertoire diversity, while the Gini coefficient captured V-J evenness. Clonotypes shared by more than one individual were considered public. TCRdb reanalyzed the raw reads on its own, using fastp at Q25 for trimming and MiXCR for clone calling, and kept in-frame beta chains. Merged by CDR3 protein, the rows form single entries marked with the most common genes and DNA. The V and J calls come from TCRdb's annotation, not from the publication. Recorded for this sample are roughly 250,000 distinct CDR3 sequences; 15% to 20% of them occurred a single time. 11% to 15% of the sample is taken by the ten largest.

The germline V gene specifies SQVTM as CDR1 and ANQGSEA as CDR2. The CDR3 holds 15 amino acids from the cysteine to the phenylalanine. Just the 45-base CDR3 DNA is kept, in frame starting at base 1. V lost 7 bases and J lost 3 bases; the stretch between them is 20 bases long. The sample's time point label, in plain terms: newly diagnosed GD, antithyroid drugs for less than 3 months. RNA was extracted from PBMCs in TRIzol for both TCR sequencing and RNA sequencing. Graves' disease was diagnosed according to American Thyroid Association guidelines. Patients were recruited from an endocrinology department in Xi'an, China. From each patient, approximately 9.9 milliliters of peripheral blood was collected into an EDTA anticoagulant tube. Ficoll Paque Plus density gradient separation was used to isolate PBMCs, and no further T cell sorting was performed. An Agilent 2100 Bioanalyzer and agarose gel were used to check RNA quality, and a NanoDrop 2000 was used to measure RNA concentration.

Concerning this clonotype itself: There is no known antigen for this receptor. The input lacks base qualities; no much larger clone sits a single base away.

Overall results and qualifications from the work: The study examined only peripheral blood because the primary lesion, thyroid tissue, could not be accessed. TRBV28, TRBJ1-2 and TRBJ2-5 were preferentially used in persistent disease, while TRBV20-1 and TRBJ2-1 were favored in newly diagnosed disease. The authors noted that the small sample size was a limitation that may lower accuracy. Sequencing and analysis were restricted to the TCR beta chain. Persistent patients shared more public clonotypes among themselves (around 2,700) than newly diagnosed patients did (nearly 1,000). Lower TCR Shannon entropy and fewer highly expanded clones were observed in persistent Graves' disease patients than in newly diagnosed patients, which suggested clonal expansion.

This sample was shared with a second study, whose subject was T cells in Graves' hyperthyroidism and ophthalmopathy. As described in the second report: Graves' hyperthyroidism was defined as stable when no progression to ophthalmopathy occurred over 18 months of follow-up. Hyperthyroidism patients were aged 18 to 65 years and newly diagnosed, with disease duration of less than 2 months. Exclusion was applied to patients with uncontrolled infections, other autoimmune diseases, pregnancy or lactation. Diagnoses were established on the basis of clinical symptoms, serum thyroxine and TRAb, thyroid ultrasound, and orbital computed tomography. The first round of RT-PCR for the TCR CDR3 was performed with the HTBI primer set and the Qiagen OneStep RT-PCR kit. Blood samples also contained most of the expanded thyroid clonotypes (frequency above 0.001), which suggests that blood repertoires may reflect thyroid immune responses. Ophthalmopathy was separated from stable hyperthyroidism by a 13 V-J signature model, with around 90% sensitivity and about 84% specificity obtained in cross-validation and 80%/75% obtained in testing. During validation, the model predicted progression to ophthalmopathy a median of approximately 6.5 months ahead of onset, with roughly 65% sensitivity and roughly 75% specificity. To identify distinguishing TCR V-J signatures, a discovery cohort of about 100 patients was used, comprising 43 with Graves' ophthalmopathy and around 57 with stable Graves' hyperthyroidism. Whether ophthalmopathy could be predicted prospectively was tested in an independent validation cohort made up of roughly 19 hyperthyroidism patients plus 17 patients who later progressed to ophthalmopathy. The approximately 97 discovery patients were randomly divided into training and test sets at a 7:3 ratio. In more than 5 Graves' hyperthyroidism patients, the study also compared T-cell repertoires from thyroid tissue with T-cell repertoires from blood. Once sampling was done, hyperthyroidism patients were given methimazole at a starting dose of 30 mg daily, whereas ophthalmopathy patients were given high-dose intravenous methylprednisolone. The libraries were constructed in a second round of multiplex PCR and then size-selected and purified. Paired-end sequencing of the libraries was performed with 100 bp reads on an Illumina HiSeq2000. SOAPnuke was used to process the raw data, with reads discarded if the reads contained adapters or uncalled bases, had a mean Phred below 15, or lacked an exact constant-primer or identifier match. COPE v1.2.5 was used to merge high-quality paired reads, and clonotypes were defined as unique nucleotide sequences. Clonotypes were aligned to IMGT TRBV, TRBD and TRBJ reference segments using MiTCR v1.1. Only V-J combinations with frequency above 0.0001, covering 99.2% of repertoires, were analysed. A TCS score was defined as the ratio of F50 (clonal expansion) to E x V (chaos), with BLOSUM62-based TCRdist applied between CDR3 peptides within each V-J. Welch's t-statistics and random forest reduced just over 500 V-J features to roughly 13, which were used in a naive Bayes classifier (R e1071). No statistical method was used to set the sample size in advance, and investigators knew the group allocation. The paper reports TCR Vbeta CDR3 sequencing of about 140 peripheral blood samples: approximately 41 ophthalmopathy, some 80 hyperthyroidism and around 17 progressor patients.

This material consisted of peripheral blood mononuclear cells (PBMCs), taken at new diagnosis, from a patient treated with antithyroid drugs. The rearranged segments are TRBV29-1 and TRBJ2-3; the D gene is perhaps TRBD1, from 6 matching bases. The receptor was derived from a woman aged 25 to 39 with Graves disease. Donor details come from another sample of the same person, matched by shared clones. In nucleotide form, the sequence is TGCAGCGCGGACAGACCTACAGGTGGGACAGATACGCAGTATTTT. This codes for CSADRPTGGTDTQYF.